This T cell receptor (beta chain) was found in a study of shared clonotypes between healthy human individuals. Naive CD8 cells lacked CD45RO and underwent positive selection for CCR7, leaving out terminally differentiated effector memory CD45RA+ cells. Some clones are missing from TCRdb's copy, which holds only in-frame ones; the method was immunoSEQ multiplex PCR. The sample shows under 700,000 clones, 95% of them seen only once. Trimming cost V 3 bases and J 1 base, with 10 bases left between them. The CDR3 is 14 amino acids. CDR1 is MNHEY, CDR2 SMNVEV, per germline (reference sequence). Sequencing was carried out using naive CD8+ T cells sorted from blood. The sequence came from a woman aged 30 to 39 in good health. This chain uses TRBV27 with TRBJ2-7; D tentatively fits TRBD1 or TRBD2 (5 bases each). CDR3 sequence reads: CASSLRGESYEQYF. As DNA, the CDR3 is TGTGCCAGCAGTTTGCGAGGGGAGTCCTACGAGCAGTACTTC.